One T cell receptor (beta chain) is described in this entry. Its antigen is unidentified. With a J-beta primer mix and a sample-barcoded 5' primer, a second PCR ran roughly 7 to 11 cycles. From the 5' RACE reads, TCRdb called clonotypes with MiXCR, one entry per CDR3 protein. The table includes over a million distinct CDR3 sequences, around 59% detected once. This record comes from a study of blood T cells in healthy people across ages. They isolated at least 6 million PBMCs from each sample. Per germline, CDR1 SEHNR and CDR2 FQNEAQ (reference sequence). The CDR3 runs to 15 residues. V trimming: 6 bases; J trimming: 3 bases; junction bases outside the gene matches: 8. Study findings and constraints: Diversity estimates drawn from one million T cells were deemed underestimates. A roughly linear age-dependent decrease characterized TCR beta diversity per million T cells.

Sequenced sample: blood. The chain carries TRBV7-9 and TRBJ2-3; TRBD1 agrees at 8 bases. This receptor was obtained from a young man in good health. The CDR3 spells CASRLGQAGTDTQYF. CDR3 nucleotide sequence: TGTGCCAGCAGATTGGGACAGGCGGGGACAGATACGCAGTATTTT.